The sequence of this T cell receptor (beta chain) was determined in a study of blood T cell repertoires in COVID-19. Looking at the study overall: Acute and convalescent COVID-19 specimens originated in the United States, Italy and Spain. The analysed material was cDNA or gDNA that came from T cells, B-cell-depleted T cells, or PBMCs.

This CDR3 spans 14 amino acids. Germline CDR1 and CDR2: MDHEN and SYDVKM. With 4 bases removed from V and 2 bases from J, the gap between germline ends came to 11 bases. Authors' processing steps: Reference gene primers were amplified, and this amplification served to estimate nucleated cell counts. Profiled with immunoSEQ multiplex PCR; TCRdb holds only in-frame clones, not every one. That table is the source of V, J and clone size, and D and trimming were worked out from the DNA. In the table there are about 130,000 clones, approximately 70% of which are singletons. The receptor's source is a woman in her seventies with acute or convalescent COVID-19. Material for sequencing was peripheral blood. This sequence joins TRBV28 and TRBJ1-1, with D hard to call. The CDR3 nucleotides read TGTGCCAGCAGTTCACGGAGAGGAAACACTGAAGCTTTCTTT. This sequence encodes CASSSRRGNTEAFF. Full variable domain (missing parts from reference TRBV28 and TRBJ1-1): DVKVTQSSRYLVKRTGEKVFLECVQDMDHENMFWYRQDPGLGLRLIYFSYDVKMKEKGDIPEGYSVSREKKERFSLILESASTNQTSMYLCASSSRRGNTEAFFGQGTRLTVV.